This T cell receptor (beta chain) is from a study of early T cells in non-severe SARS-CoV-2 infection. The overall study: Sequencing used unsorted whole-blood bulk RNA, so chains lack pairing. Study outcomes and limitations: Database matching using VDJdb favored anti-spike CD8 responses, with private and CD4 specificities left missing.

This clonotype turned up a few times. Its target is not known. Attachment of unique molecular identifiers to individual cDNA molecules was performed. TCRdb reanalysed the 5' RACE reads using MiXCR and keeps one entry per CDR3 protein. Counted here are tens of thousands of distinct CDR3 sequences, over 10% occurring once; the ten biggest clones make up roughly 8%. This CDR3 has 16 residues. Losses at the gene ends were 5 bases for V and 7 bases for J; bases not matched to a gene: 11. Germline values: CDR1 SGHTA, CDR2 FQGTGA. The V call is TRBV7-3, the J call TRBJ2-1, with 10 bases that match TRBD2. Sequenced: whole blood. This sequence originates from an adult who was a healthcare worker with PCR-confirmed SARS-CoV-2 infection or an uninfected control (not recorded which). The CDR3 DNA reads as TGTGCCAGCAGCACCCCAGGACTAGCGGCTTCAAATGAGCAGTTCTTC. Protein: CASSTPGLAASNEQFF.